This entry lists 6 T cell receptor beta chains sequenced from one sample in a study of CD8+CD57+ T cells in acquired aplastic anemia (dated by TCRdb to 2017 to 2018). The patients picked for sequencing were ones in whom flow cytometry had shown an expansion of CD8+CD57+ cells. Sequencing was carried out with an Illumina HiSeq 2000. Genomic DNA served as template for TCR beta VDJ combination and CDR3 sequence profiling. TCRdb's own reprocessing of the public reads used fastp at Q25 and MiXCR and kept productive beta chains. Rows matching on CDR3 protein sequence are summarized as one entry with the most common DNA and genes. The sample table contains more than 95,000 distinct CDR3 sequences; only one count was recorded for over 30% of them. The ten biggest clones cover approximately 2.6% of the sample. The specimen sequenced was sorted CD4+, CD8+, or CD8+CD57+ T cells (not recorded which) from PBMCs. The source is a human donor with aplastic anemia.

The genes are TRBV15 and TRBJ2-7; the match to TRBD1 covers 9 bases. This CDR3 has 14 amino acids. Germline values: CDR1 LNHNV, CDR2 YYDKDF (reference sequence). The junction had 4 bases not matched to a gene; V was cut back by 4 bases and J by 3 bases. CDR3 sequence: CATSIRDRDYEQYF. The CDR3 nucleotides read TGTGCCACCAGCATCCGGGACAGGGACTACGAGCAGTACTTC.

As to this clonotype: It may be a read error: a sequence one base away is much more abundant. The chain joins TRBV4-2 to TRBJ2-1; possibly TRBD2 for D (5 bases). V was shortened by 0 bases and J by 10 bases, with 13 bases between the two germline ends. The CDR3 has 14 amino acids. Germline V CDR1 and CDR2: LGHNA, YNFKEQ. CDR3 coding DNA: TGTGCCAGCAGCCAAGATTTGGGCGGGTCAGAGCAGTTCTTC. This translates into CASSQDLGGSEQFF.

This clonotype occurred once. The chain is built from TRBV24-1 and TRBJ1-2; no clear D. The CDR3 sequence is 13 residues long. Germline V gene data show CDR1 as KGHDR and CDR2 as SFDVKD. V lost 7 bases to trimming and J lost 3 bases, with 11 bases between them. As DNA, the CDR3 is TGTGCCACCAGCACCCCGCGGGACTATGGCTACACCTTC. It encodes CATSTPRDYGYTF.

This chain uses TRBV10-3 with TRBJ1-3; TRBD1 aligns across 7 bases. In germline, CDR1 is ENHRY, CDR2 SYGVKD. The V and J ends lost 6 bases and 4 bases, in that order; junction bases with no gene match: 3. The CDR3 contains 13 residues. The CDR3 region has the DNA TGTGCCATCAGCGGGACAGAGGGAAACACCATATATTTT. It is translated as CAISGTEGNTIYF.

At least ten counts were recorded for this clonotype. J is TRBJ1-6 and V is TRBV9; TRBD1 is a possible D gene (6 bases). The germline gives CDR1 SGDLS, CDR2 YYNGEE. CDR3 size: 14 residues. With 2 bases removed from V and 7 bases from J, the gap between germline ends came to 10 bases. The CDR3 is CASSVGTLNSPLHF. CDR3 DNA: TGTGCCAGCAGCGTTGGGACACTAAATTCACCCCTCCACTTT. The variable domain in full, with the rest retrieved from reference TRBV9 and TRBJ1-6, is DSGVTQTPKHLITATGQRVTLRCSPRSGDLSVYWYQQSLDQGLQFLIQYYNGEERAKGNILERFSAQQFPDLHSELNLSSLELGDSALYFCASSVGTLNSPLHFGNGTRLTVT.

This clonotype was observed many times. The chain links TRBV11-2 to TRBJ2-1; 8 nucleotides line up with TRBD1. Germline CDR1 reads SGHAT; CDR2 reads FQNNGV. CDR3 length: 15 residues. Trimming at V came to 5 bases and at J to 5 bases, leaving 8 bases not matched to a gene. The CDR3 DNA is TGTGCCAGCAGCCTTAAGGGGACAGGACACAATGAGCAGTTCTTC. This encodes CASSLKGTGHNEQFF.